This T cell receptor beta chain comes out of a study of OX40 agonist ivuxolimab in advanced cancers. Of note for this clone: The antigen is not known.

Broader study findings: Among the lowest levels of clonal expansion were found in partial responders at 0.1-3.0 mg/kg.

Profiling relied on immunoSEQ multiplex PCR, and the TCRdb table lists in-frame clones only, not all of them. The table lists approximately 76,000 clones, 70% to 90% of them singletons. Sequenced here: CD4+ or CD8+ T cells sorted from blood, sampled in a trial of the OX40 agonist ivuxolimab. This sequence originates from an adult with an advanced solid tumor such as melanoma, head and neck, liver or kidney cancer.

CDR3 sequence (DNA): TGTGCCAGCAGCCCTACAGGGGTCAGAGCTTTCTTT. Amino acid sequence: CASSPTGVRAFF. J is TRBJ1-1 and V is TRBV11-2; TRBD1 aligns across 7 bases. V lost 5 bases to trimming and J lost 10 bases; unmatched junction nucleotides: 7. Germline assignment: CDR1 SGHAT and CDR2 FQNNGV. The CDR3 runs 12 residues. Complete variable domain (other parts from reference TRBV11-2 and TRBJ1-1): EAGVAQSPRYKIIEKRQSVAFWCNPISGHATLYWYQQILGQGPKLLIQFQNNGVVDDSQLPKDRFSAERLKGVDSTLKIQPAKLEDSAVYLCASSPTGVRAFFGQGTRLTVV.